This passage covers 3 T cell receptor beta chains from one sample sequenced in a study of control samples from healthy donors and cancer patients. Profiling relied on immunoSEQ multiplex PCR, and the TCRdb table lists in-frame clones only, not all of them. The repertoire holds 120,000 or so clones, with more than 75% as singletons. The sample comprised blood. Receptor source: a man aged 55-75 years in good health.

The J gene is TRBJ1-1, the V gene TRBV28; D perhaps matches TRBD1 (5 bases). The CDR3 is 17 residues long. Germline assignment: CDR1 MDHEN and CDR2 SYDVKM. V lost 2 bases and J lost 0, with 16 bases in between. This CDR3 is CASSLIGTGAMNTEAFF. DNA of the CDR3: TGTGCCAGCAGTTTAATCGGAACAGGAGCGATGAACACTGAAGCTTTCTTT.

This clone has just one count. The gene calls are TRBV18 and TRBJ1-5; D is ambiguous. Trimming took off 6 bases at V and 2 bases at J, with 14 bases between the two ends. The length of the CDR3 is 15 residues. Germline V gene data show CDR1 as KGHSH and CDR2 as LQKENI. This chain's CDR3 is CASSIMGTGNQPQHF. The CDR3 DNA reads TGTGCCAGCTCCATCATGGGTACGGGCAATCAGCCCCAGCATTTT. Together with reference TRBV18 and TRBJ1-5, the CDR3 gives the full variable domain: NAGVMQNPRHLVRRRGQEARLRCSPMKGHSHVYWYRQLPEEGLKFMVYLQKENIIDESGMPKERFSAEFPKEGPSILRIQQVVRGDSAAYFCASSIMGTGNQPQHFGDGTRLSIL.

CDR3 DNA: TGCGCCAGCAGCTTGTGGGGGGAGGAGAGCACTGAAGCTTTCTTT. It is translated as CASSLWGEESTEAFF. This chain joins TRBV5-1 and TRBJ1-1, with a weak D call TRBD1 (5 bases). V was clipped by 1 base and J by 4 bases, with 14 bases between them. Per germline, CDR1 SGHRS and CDR2 YFSETQ. This CDR3 is 15 amino acids long.